The clone carrying this TCR beta chain has only one observation. The antigen remains undetermined. Tuberculin skin test and IGRA determined adolescents' latent tuberculosis status at entry. This sample was taken from a study of T cells in tuberculosis. Whole-study context: This South African cohort compared adolescents with or without latent tuberculosis against adults with active tuberculosis. Study-wide points: Active tuberculosis alpha repertoires lay closer to GMM-specific TCRs than controls'. The TCR-beta difference was not significant; alpha differences partly reflected length.

The junction had 12 bases not matched to a gene; V was cut back by 6 bases and J by 5 bases. This CDR3 contains 17 residues. The germline V gene has CDR1 MGHRA and CDR2 YSYEKL. TCRdb's table, derived via immunoSEQ multiplex PCR, lists solely in-frame clones and lacks some. Here the sample spans 25,000 to 35,000 clones, around 94% being singletons. This rearrangement joins TRBV4-1 to TRBJ2-7; 14 bases fit TRBD2. This TCR derives from a donor between 10 and 35 years old with latent tuberculosis or without tuberculosis infection. Sequencing input: PBMCs. The CDR3 here is CASSAKVVGLAGDEQYF. CDR3 in DNA: TGCGCCAGCAGTGCGAAGGTAGTGGGACTAGCGGGAGACGAGCAGTACTTC.